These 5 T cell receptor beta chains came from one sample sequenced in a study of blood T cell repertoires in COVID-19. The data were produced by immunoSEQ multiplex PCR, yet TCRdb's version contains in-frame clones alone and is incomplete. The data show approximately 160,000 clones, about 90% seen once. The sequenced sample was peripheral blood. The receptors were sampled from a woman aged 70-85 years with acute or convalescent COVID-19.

In DNA, the CDR3 is TGTGCCACCCAAGACGGGAGCAATCAGCCCCAGCATTTT. Residues: CATQDGSNQPQHF. The genes are TRBV19 and TRBJ1-5; D gene uncertain. The V and J ends lost 10 bases and 1 base respectively, with 11 bases between them. The CDR3 has 13 amino acids. CDR1 and CDR2 (germline): LNHDA, SQIVND (reference sequence).

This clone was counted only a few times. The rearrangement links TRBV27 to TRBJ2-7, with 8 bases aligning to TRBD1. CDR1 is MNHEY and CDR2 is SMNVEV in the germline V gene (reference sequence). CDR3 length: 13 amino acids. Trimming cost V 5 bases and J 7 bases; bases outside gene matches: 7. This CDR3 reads CASSLETGGEQYF. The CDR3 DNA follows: TGTGCCAGCAGTCTTGAAACAGGGGGAGAGCAGTACTTC.

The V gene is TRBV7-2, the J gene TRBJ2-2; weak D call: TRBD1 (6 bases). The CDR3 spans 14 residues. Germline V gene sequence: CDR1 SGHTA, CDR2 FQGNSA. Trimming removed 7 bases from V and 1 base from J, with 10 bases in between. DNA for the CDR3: TGTGCCAGCAACATAGGGGGGAACACCGGGGAGCTGTTTTTT. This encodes CASNIGGNTGELFF.

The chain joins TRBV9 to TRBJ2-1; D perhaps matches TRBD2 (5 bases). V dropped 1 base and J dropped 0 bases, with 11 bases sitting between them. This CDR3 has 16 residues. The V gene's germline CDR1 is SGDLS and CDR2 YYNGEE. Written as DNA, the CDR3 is TGTGCCAGCAGCGTATATGGGGAGATCTCCTACAATGAGCAGTTCTTC. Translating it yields CASSVYGEISYNEQFF.

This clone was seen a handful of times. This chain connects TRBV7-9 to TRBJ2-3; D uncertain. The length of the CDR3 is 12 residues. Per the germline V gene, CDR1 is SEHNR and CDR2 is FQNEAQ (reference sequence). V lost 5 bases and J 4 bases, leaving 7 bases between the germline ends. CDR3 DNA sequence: TGTGCCAGCAGCCTAAAGTCAGATACGCAGTATTTT. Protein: CASSLKSDTQYF.